This is a list of T cell receptor beta chains from one sample in a study of T-cell reconstitution after alpha-beta-depleted transplantation in children. TCRdb passed the PCR reads through MiXCR, listing each CDR3 protein once. The table has tens of thousands of distinct CDR3 sequences, roughly 4.9% seen once. The starting material was PBMCs, mostly from graft donor cells, obtained 180 days after TCRalphabeta/CD19-depleted stem cell transplant. These receptor sequences come from a boy under two years old who had a stem cell transplant for acute myeloid leukemia, so the T cells may come from the graft donor. Both conserved end residues are part of each CDR3. D genes are given only for firm matches. Expanded clones are given a class, and other clones once, few, many or no size at all.

many	TRBV20-1	TRBJ2-6	.	18	CSVVVGAGPLGGANVLTF	TGCAGTGTAGTAGTGGGGGCAGGGCCTCTGGGGGGGGCCAACGTCCTGACTTTC
many	TRBV29-1	TRBJ2-1	.	13	CSVAPIAYNEQFF	TGCAGCGTCGCCCCTATAGCCTACAATGAGCAGTTCTTC
many	TRBV20-1	TRBJ2-6	.	14	CSARVGVPFDVLTF	TGCAGTGCTAGAGTCGGGGTCCCTTTCGACGTCCTGACTTTC
many	TRBV30	TRBJ1-4	.	11	CAWSPGEKLFF	TGTGCCTGGAGTCCTGGGGAAAAACTGTTTTTT
many	TRBV4-1	TRBJ1-4	.	14	CASSQPPEGPKLFF	TGCGCCAGCAGCCAACCCCCGGAGGGGCCGAAACTGTTTTTT
many	TRBV4-3	TRBJ2-7	TRBD1	15	CASSQDTGGFDEQYF	TGCGCCAGCAGCCAAGATACAGGGGGCTTCGACGAGCAGTACTTC
many	TRBV12-3/TRBV12-4	TRBJ1-2	.	14	CASSLSWPNYGYTF	TGTGCCAGCAGTTTAAGTTGGCCTAACTATGGCTACACCTTC
many	TRBV18	TRBJ2-7	.	15	CASSPETGTAYEQYF	TGTGCCAGCTCACCAGAGACCGGGACCGCCTACGAGCAGTACTTC
.	TRBV4-3	TRBJ2-7	TRBD1	18	CASSRQPPGGASAYEQYF	TGCGCCAGCAGCCGGCAACCACCAGGGGGCGCGTCGGCTTACGAGCAGTACTTC
.	TRBV5-6	TRBJ2-4	.	16	CASSPSPRDPRDIQYF	TGTGCCAGCAGCCCATCTCCCCGGGACCCCAGGGACATTCAGTACTTC
many	TRBV24-1	TRBJ2-1	TRBD1	15	CATSEPGQGANEQFF	TGTGCCACCAGTGAACCTGGACAGGGGGCCAATGAGCAGTTCTTC
many	TRBV7-9	TRBJ1-5	.	14	CASSFLGSNQPQHF	TGTGCCAGCAGCTTTTTAGGTAGCAATCAGCCCCAGCATTTT
many	TRBV29-1	TRBJ2-7	.	13	CSVELGPHYEQYF	TGCAGCGTTGAACTGGGCCCTCACTACGAGCAGTACTTC
many	TRBV5-6	TRBJ2-5	.	12	CASSLGVGTQYF	TGTGCCAGCAGCTTGGGGGTCGGGACCCAGTACTTC
many	TRBV12-3/TRBV12-4	TRBJ2-6	.	14	CASRTGLRANVLTF	TGTGCCAGCAGGACGGGCCTTAGGGCCAACGTCCTGACTTTC
.	TRBV11-2	TRBJ2-6	TRBD1	19	CASSLVGTGVGSGANVLTF	TGTGCCAGCAGCTTAGTAGGGACAGGGGTTGGCTCTGGGGCCAACGTCCTGACTTTC
many	TRBV28	TRBJ1-2	.	13	CASSLPGTYGYTF	TGTGCCAGCAGTTTGCCAGGGACGTATGGCTACACCTTC
many	TRBV24-1	TRBJ1-2	.	14	CATSDSQGRNGYTF	TGTGCCACCAGTGATTCCCAGGGGAGGAATGGCTACACCTTC
few	TRBV10-3	TRBJ1-1	.	12	CATRPPDTEAFF	TGTGCCACCCGCCCCCCGGACACTGAAGCTTTCTTT
many	TRBV3-1	TRBJ2-1	.	16	CASSLVWGGRHNEQFF	TGTGCCAGCAGCCTTGTATGGGGGGGGCGCCACAATGAGCAGTTCTTC
.	TRBV7-9	TRBJ2-7	.	14	CASSLEDSRDEQYF	TGTGCCAGCAGCTTAGAGGACAGCCGGGACGAGCAGTACTTC
many	TRBV7-9	TRBJ2-7	TRBD1	12	CASSQDREGQYF	TGTGCCAGCAGCCAGGACAGGGAAGGGCAGTACTTC
many	TRBV28	TRBJ2-5	TRBD2	19	CASSPLDSWLAGELRDQYF	TGTGCCAGCAGTCCTCTGGACTCCTGGCTAGCGGGGGAACTCCGGGACCAGTACTTC
many	TRBV5-8	TRBJ1-5	.	15	CASSLGRLYNQPQHF	TGTGCCAGCAGCTTGGGAAGGTTATACAATCAGCCCCAGCATTTT
many	TRBV12-3/TRBV12-4	TRBJ2-3	.	15	CASSFLGLITDTQYF	TGTGCCAGCAGTTTTCTTGGCTTAATCACAGATACGCAGTATTTT
many	TRBV12-3/TRBV12-4	TRBJ2-1	TRBD2	18	CASSLPTRGRGGDNEQFF	TGTGCCAGCAGTCTACCGACCAGGGGTCGCGGGGGGGACAATGAGCAGTTCTTC
many	TRBV5-1	TRBJ2-3	.	14	CASSLPVGTDTQYF	TGCGCCAGCAGCTTGCCGGTGGGCACAGATACGCAGTATTTT
many	TRBV20-1	TRBJ2-6	TRBD1	15	CSVSAGGGGANVLTF	TGCAGTGTCTCCGCAGGGGGCGGTGGGGCCAACGTCCTGACTTTC
many	TRBV9	TRBJ2-1	TRBD2	15	CASSVGLADYNEQFF	TGTGCCAGCAGCGTAGGACTAGCGGACTACAATGAGCAGTTCTTC
many	TRBV12-3/TRBV12-4	TRBJ2-2	.	14	CASSFTRNTGELFF	TGTGCCAGCAGTTTCACCAGGAACACCGGGGAGCTGTTTTTT
few	TRBV27	TRBJ2-7	TRBD2	14	CASSPRGGGYEQYF	TGTGCCAGCAGCCCACGGGGGGGGGGCTACGAGCAGTACTTC
many	TRBV18	TRBJ2-5	.	16	CASSPWTGGLQETQYF	TGTGCCAGCTCACCTTGGACGGGGGGCCTTCAAGAGACCCAGTACTTC
many	TRBV5-1	TRBJ2-3	.	13	CASQMGSTDTQYF	TGCGCCAGTCAGATGGGCAGCACAGATACGCAGTATTTT
many	TRBV5-1	TRBJ2-3	TRBD1	14	CASSLGTGTDTQYF	TGCGCCAGCAGCCTCGGGACAGGGACAGATACGCAGTATTTT
many	TRBV27	TRBJ1-6	.	13	CASSLRQYSPLHF	TGTGCCAGCAGTCTCCGACAGTACTCACCCCTCCACTTT
many	TRBV19	TRBJ1-1	.	12	CASSAVNTEAFF	TGTGCCAGTAGTGCGGTGAACACTGAAGCTTTCTTT
many	TRBV4-3	TRBJ2-6	.	15	CASSSEGAWANVLTF	TGCGCCAGCAGCTCGGAGGGGGCGTGGGCCAACGTCCTGACTTTC
many	TRBV27	TRBJ2-1	.	13	CASSFKPPNEQFF	TGTGCCAGCAGTTTTAAGCCCCCCAATGAGCAGTTCTTC
many	TRBV5-5	TRBJ2-2	.	12	CASSPGTGELFF	TGTGCCAGCAGCCCGGGGACCGGGGAGCTGTTTTTT
many	TRBV18	TRBJ2-4	TRBD1	13	CASSPGQKNIQYF	TGTGCCAGCTCACCGGGACAGAAAAACATTCAGTACTTC
many	TRBV4-1	TRBJ1-5	TRBD1	16	CASSPGTGGVGRPQHF	TGCGCCAGCAGTCCCGGGACAGGGGGTGTCGGAAGGCCCCAGCATTTT
many	TRBV24-1	TRBJ1-2	.	13	CATSDSSRGGYTF	TGTGCCACCAGTGATTCCTCCAGGGGTGGCTACACCTTC
many	TRBV6-2/TRBV6-3	TRBJ1-5	.	16	CASSFTPGHSNQPQHF	TGTGCCAGCAGTTTTACCCCAGGGCATAGCAATCAGCCCCAGCATTTT
.	TRBV30	TRBJ2-2	.	12	CAWSVRTGELFF	TGTGCCTGGAGTGTAAGGACCGGGGAGCTGTTTTTT
few	TRBV6-5	TRBJ2-1	.	13	CASSYSSGYEQFF	TGTGCCAGCAGTTACTCGAGCGGTTATGAGCAGTTCTTC
many	TRBV15	TRBJ1-5	TRBD1	16	CATSSDRGELNQPQHF	TGTGCCACCAGCAGCGACAGGGGGGAACTCAATCAGCCCCAGCATTTT
many	TRBV12-3/TRBV12-4	TRBJ2-6	TRBD1	14	CASRDRAGANVLTF	TGTGCCAGCAGGGACAGGGCTGGGGCCAACGTCCTGACTTTC
many	TRBV29-1	TRBJ2-7	.	13	CSVEGLTAYEQYF	TGCAGCGTTGAAGGTCTAACTGCCTACGAGCAGTACTTC
many	TRBV7-2	TRBJ1-1	.	13	CASSLTQNTEAFF	TGTGCCAGCAGCTTGACCCAGAACACTGAAGCTTTCTTT
few	TRBV27	TRBJ2-7	.	13	CASSWKGVYEQYF	TGTGCCAGCAGTTGGAAAGGGGTCTACGAGCAGTACTTC
many	TRBV20-1	TRBJ2-5	TRBD1	11	CSAVRPGQEYF	TGCAGTGCCGTGCGTCCGGGACAGGAATACTTC
.	TRBV2	TRBJ1-4	.	16	CASSPLPQGFHEKLFF	TGTGCCAGCAGTCCTTTACCACAGGGCTTCCACGAAAAACTGTTTTTT
many	TRBV20-1	TRBJ2-1	.	15	CSARELGRSYNEQFF	TGCAGTGCTAGAGAACTGGGAAGGTCCTACAATGAGCAGTTCTTC